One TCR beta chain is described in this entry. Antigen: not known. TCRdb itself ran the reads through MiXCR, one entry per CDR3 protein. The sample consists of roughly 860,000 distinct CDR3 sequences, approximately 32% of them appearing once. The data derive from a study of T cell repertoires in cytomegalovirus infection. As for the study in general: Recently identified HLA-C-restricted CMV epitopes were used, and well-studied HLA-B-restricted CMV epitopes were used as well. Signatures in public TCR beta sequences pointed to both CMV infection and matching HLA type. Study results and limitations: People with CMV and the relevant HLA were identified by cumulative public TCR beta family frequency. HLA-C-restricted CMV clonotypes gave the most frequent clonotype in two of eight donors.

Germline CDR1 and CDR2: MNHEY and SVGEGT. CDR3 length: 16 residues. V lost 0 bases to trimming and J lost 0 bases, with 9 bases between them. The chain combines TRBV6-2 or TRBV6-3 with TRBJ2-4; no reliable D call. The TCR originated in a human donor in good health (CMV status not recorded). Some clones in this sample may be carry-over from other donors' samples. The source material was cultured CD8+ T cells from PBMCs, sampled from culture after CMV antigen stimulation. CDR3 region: CASSYSPSLAKNIQYF. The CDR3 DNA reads TGTGCCAGCAGTTACTCACCCAGCTTAGCCAAAAACATTCAGTACTTC.